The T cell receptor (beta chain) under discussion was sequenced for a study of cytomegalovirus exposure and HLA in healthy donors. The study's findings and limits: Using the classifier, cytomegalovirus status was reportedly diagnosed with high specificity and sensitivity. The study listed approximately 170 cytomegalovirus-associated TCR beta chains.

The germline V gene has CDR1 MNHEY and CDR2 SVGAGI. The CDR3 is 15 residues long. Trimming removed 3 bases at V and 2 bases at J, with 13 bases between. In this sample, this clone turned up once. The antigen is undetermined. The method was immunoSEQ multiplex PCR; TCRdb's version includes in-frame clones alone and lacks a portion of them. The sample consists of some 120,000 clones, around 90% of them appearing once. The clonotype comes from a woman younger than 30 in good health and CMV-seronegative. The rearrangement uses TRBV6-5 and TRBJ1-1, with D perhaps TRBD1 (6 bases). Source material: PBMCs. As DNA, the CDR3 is TGTGCCAGCAGTTATTATCGGACAGTTAACACTGAAGCTTTCTTT. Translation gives CASSYYRTVNTEAFF.